Shown below are 15 T cell receptor beta chains from a single sample sequenced in a study of T cell clonotyping in hematopoietic cell transplantation. The table came from immunoSEQ multiplex PCR; TCRdb's copy has only in-frame clones and leaves some out. The data contain about 7,200 clones, 96% of them seen just once; the ten biggest clones take up more than 0.4%. The specimen was PBMCs, collected 30 days after allogeneic stem cell transplant. The receptor source for this set is a male patient aged 35-50 years who had an allogeneic stem cell transplant from a related donor, so the T cells may come from the graft donor. Some clones in this sample may be carry-over from other donors' samples.

The V and J genes are TRBV5-1 and TRBJ2-7, with 10 bases identical to TRBD2. Germline loops: CDR1 SGHRS, CDR2 YFSETQ. V was pared by 0 bases and J by 0 bases, with 3 bases of the junction left unmatched. The CDR3 sequence is 16 residues long. The CDR3 reads CASSLVSGGSSYEQYF. The CDR3, as DNA: TGCGCCAGCAGCTTGGTTAGCGGGGGGTCCTCCTACGAGCAGTACTTC.

The gene calls are TRBV11-2 and TRBJ1-3; D is ambiguous. Germline loops: CDR1 SGHAT, CDR2 FQNNGV. The V and J ends lost 1 base and 2 bases respectively, with 9 bases between them. The CDR3 is 15 residues long. CDR3 in DNA: TGTGCCAGCAGCTTAGGGGCAGCCCCTGGAAACACCATATATTTT. This sequence encodes CASSLGAAPGNTIYF. The complete variable domain, with remaining parts taken from reference TRBV11-2 and TRBJ1-3, reads EAGVAQSPRYKIIEKRQSVAFWCNPISGHATLYWYQQILGQGPKLLIQFQNNGVVDDSQLPKDRFSAERLKGVDSTLKIQPAKLEDSAVYLCASSLGAAPGNTIYFGEGSWLTVV.

The chain combines TRBV6-5 with TRBJ2-7, with D possibly being TRBD1 or TRBD2 (5 bases each). Trimming stripped 0 bases from V and 4 bases from J, with 13 bases between. Germline V gene lookup returns CDR1 MNHEY and CDR2 SVGAGI. This CDR3 has 15 amino acids. This chain's CDR3 is CASSYSSGRKYEQYF. The CDR3 DNA reads as TGTGCCAGCAGTTACTCCTCGGGACGGAAGTACGAGCAGTACTTC.

J is TRBJ2-3 and V is TRBV2; D not resolved. V lost 3 bases and J 4 bases, leaving 8 bases between the germline ends. The germline gives CDR1 SNHLY, CDR2 FYNNEI. This CDR3 region has 13 residues. DNA of the CDR3: TGTGCCAGCAGTGACGGAGTGGCAGATACGCAGTATTTT. It codes for CASSDGVADTQYF.

The CDR3 is CASSLAGTSSYEQYF. The CDR3 DNA follows: TGTGCCAGCAGCTTAGCCGGGACCTCGAGCTACGAGCAGTACTTC. The genes are TRBV7-8 and TRBJ2-7, with D possibly called TRBD1 or TRBD2 (5 bases each). Germline V CDR1 and CDR2: SGHVS, FQNEAQ. The CDR3 loop spans 15 amino acids. V gave up 0 bases and J gave up 3 bases, with 12 bases separating them.

V and J are TRBV5-6 and TRBJ1-2, with D tentatively TRBD1 (5 bases). The germline V and J ends were trimmed by 3 bases and 6 bases, with 18 bases remaining between them. CDR1 and CDR2 (germline): SGHDT, YYEEEE. There are 15 residues in the CDR3. In DNA, the CDR3 is TGTGCCAGCAGCTGGGGGGGGGAAGCCGTAGATGGCTACACCTTC. This codes for CASSWGGEAVDGYTF. The whole variable domain, filled in from reference TRBV5-6 and TRBJ1-2, reads DAGVTQSPTHLIKTRGQQVTLRCSPKSGHDTVSWYQQALGQGPQFIFQYYEEEERQRGNFPDRFSGHQFPNYSSELNVNALLLGDSALYLCASSWGGEAVDGYTFGSGTRLTVV.

The chain couples TRBV6-5 to TRBJ2-7; D is undetermined. The CDR3 runs 13 residues. Trimming shortened V by 9 bases and J by 2 bases, and 14 bases separated the two germline ends. The germline V gene has CDR1 MNHEY and CDR2 SVGAGI. As DNA, the CDR3 is TGTGCCAGTTCAAACGGCCACACCTACGAGCAGTACTTC. It translates to CASSNGHTYEQYF.

CDR3 protein: CAWGRDRPYGYTF. DNA of the CDR3: TGTGCCTGGGGAAGGGACAGACCCTATGGCTACACCTTC. V usage is TRBV30 and J usage is TRBJ1-2; 7 bases are shared with TRBD1. Looked up from germline, CDR1 is GTSNPN and CDR2 is SVGIG (reference sequence). V trimming: 5 bases; J trimming: 4 bases; junction bases outside the gene matches: 7. This CDR3 region has 13 residues. Using reference TRBV30 and TRBJ1-2 for the parts outside the CDR3, the full variable domain is SQTIHQWPATLVQPVGSPLSLECTVEGTSNPNLYWYRQAAGRGLQLLFYSVGIGQISSEVPQNLSASRPQDRQFILSSKKLLLSDSGFYLCAWGRDRPYGYTFGSGTRLTVV.

The chain uses TRBV7-2 and TRBJ2-5, with TRBD1 identical over 7 bases. The CDR3 has 16 amino acids. V shed 2 bases, J shed 2 bases, and the junction held 8 bases outside the gene matches. CDR1 SGHTA and CDR2 FQGNSA come from the germline V gene. DNA of the CDR3: TGTGCCAGCAGCTTATACCGGGACAGCCTACAAGAGACCCAGTACTTC. As protein: CASSLYRDSLQETQYF.

J is TRBJ1-6 and V is TRBV30, with unresolved D. Trimming took 3 bases from V and 10 from J, leaving 10 bases between them. CDR3 length: 12 amino acids. Germline CDR1 is GTSNPN and CDR2 is SVGIG (reference sequence). The DNA for the CDR3 is TGTGCCTGGAGCGAAGTAAAGTCACCCCTCCACTTT. This gives the protein CAWSEVKSPLHF.

The CDR3: CASSQWGGVNEQFF. CDR3 bases: TGTGCCAGCAGTCAGTGGGGGGGGGTAAATGAGCAGTTCTTC. The chain is built from TRBV6-5 and TRBJ2-1; 7 bases line up with TRBD2. In germline, CDR1 is MNHEY, CDR2 SVGAGI. CDR3 length: 14 residues. V lost 5 bases, J lost 7 bases, and 8 bases stayed unmatched.

V gene TRBV7-8 combines with J gene TRBJ1-5; 11 positions agree with TRBD1. The germline V gene has CDR1 SGHVS and CDR2 FQNEAQ. The V and J ends lost 9 bases and 6 bases, in that order; junction bases with no gene match: 10. The CDR3 spans 15 residues. The CDR3 DNA sequence: TGTGCCAGTACCAACACGGGGACAGGGGGTCAGCCCCAGCATTTT. Protein: CASTNTGTGGQPQHF. The full variable domain, its missing parts supplied by reference TRBV7-8 and TRBJ1-5, is GAGVSQSPRYKVAKRGQDVALRCDPISGHVSLFWYQQALGQGPEFLTYFQNEAQLDKSGLPSDRFFAERPEGSVSTLKIQRTQQEDSAVYLCASTNTGTGGQPQHFGDGTRLSIL.

This chain uses TRBV5-4 with TRBJ1-1; possible D gene TRBD1, 5 bases. Trimming cost V 1 base and J 0 bases, with 10 bases left between them. The CDR3 has 15 residues. From germline, CDR1 is SGHNT and CDR2 YYREEE (reference sequence). In DNA form, the CDR3 reads TGTGCCAGCAGCTTGAAAGGGGTGGTGAACACTGAAGCTTTCTTT. This sequence encodes CASSLKGVVNTEAFF.

The chain employs TRBV25-1 and TRBJ1-6; D uncertain. V shed 6 bases and J shed 7 bases, with 10 bases lying between them. Germline values: CDR1 MGHDK, CDR2 SYGVNS. This CDR3 comprises 13 residues. This chain's CDR3 is CASRRAPNSPLHF. The CDR3 region has the DNA TGTGCCAGCAGACGGGCCCCGAATTCACCCCTCCACTTT.

The V call is TRBV7-9, the J call TRBJ2-1; D gene unclear. The length of the CDR3 is 12 residues. From germline, CDR1 is SEHNR and CDR2 FQNEAQ (reference sequence). V was cut by 5 bases and J by 9 bases, with 11 bases left in between. This CDR3 reads CASSTEWSEQFF. Here the CDR3 DNA reads TGTGCCAGCAGCACCGAGTGGAGTGAGCAGTTCTTC.